This entry lists 18 T cell receptor beta chains sequenced from one sample in a study of blood T cells in healthy people across ages. Together with a sample-barcoded 5' primer, a J-beta primer mix was included in a second PCR lasting roughly 7 to 11 cycles. MiXCR was run by TCRdb on the 5' RACE reads, yielding one entry per CDR3 protein. This table has 780,000 or so distinct CDR3 sequences, about 25% appearing once. The same data also went into a second study, on T cells of mothers and their children.

The specimen sequenced was blood. The receptors were gathered from a boy aged 5-17 years in good health.

This clonotype appeared a few times. V is TRBV7-2 and J is TRBJ2-5; D remains unclear. Trimming pared 2 bases from V and 7 bases from J, leaving 5 bases between. Germline CDR1 is SGHTA and CDR2 is FQGNSA. The CDR3 loop spans 11 amino acids. The CDR3, as DNA: TGTGCCAGCAGCTTACCTGGGACCCAGTACTTC. Amino acids: CASSLPGTQYF.

This clonotype occurred a few times. This chain uses TRBV7-8 with TRBJ2-4; D might be TRBD2 (7 bases). Germline loops: CDR1 SGHVS, CDR2 FQNEAQ. The CDR3 totals 20 residues. Trimming stripped 0 bases from V and 9 bases from J, with 30 bases between. CDR3: CASSLARFGGGYAFVSIQYF. The DNA of the CDR3 is TGTGCCAGCAGCTTAGCGCGATTTGGGGGGGGCTACGCGTTTGTGAGCATTCAGTACTTC.

The chain combines TRBV4-3 with TRBJ2-5, with TRBD2 identical over 10 bases. Germline lookup yields CDR1 LGHNA and CDR2 YSLEER. The junction had 11 bases not matched to a gene; V was cut back by 2 bases and J by 2 bases. The CDR3 contains 18 residues. CDR3 in amino acids: CASSQSTSGLLPQETQYF. The CDR3 DNA reads TGCGCCAGCAGCCAATCGACTAGCGGGCTACTACCGCAAGAGACCCAGTACTTC.

This clonotype has just a few counts. The chain uses TRBV7-2 and TRBJ2-2, with D possibly being TRBD1 or TRBD2 (6 bases each). The CDR3 has 15 residues. The ends were cut back, 4 bases at V and 5 bases at J, with 14 bases in the middle. Germline loops: CDR1 SGHTA, CDR2 FQGNSA. CDR3 nucleotides: TGTGCCAGCAGCTCCGGGGGCTGGCGGACCGGGGAGCTGTTTTTT. It yields the protein CASSSGGWRTGELFF. Complete variable domain (other parts from reference TRBV7-2 and TRBJ2-2): GAGVSQSPSNKVTEKGKDVELRCDPISGHTALYWYRQSLGQGLEFLIYFQGNSAPDKSGLPSDRFSAERTGGSVSTLTIQRTQQEDSAVYLCASSSGGWRTGELFFGEGSRLTVL.

This clonotype came up many times. This chain uses TRBV19 with TRBJ2-1; the match to TRBD2 covers 10 bases. The CDR3 consists of 15 residues. Germline V gene lookup returns CDR1 LNHDA and CDR2 SQIVND (reference sequence). V gave up 3 bases and J gave up 7 bases; unmatched junction bases: 6. CDR3: CASSIWLAGANEQFF. CDR3 bases: TGTGCCAGTAGTATCTGGCTAGCGGGGGCAAATGAGCAGTTCTTC.

This clonotype was seen ten or more times. The chain uses TRBV7-9 and TRBJ2-3, with no clear D. Germline values: CDR1 SEHNR, CDR2 FQNEAQ (reference sequence). V dropped 5 bases and J dropped 4 bases, with 7 bases sitting between them. The length of the CDR3 is 12 residues. CDR3 protein: CASSPGSDTQYF. As DNA, the CDR3 is TGTGCCAGCAGCCCTGGGTCAGATACGCAGTATTTT.

The chain recombines TRBV6-2 or TRBV6-3 with TRBJ1-1; D not resolved. The CDR3 has 11 amino acids. V lost 7 bases, J lost 6 bases, and 9 bases lay in between. The germline CDR1 and CDR2 sequences are MNHEY and SVGEGT. The CDR3 sequence: CASTMSAEAFF. The CDR3, as DNA: TGTGCCAGCACAATGTCAGCTGAAGCTTTCTTT.

The chain employs TRBV18 and TRBJ2-1; 7 positions agree with TRBD1. The end of the DNA is better explained by TRBJ2-5, so the J call may be wrong. The CDR3 runs 14 residues. The V gene's germline CDR1 is KGHSH and CDR2 LQKENI. CDR3 protein: CASSPLLQGETQYF. The CDR3, as DNA: TGTGCCAGCTCACCACTTTTACAGGGGGAGACCCAGTACTTC.

The rearrangement uses TRBV21-1 and TRBJ2-1; TRBD1 is taken as the D call from the table, unchecked against the DNA. With the DNA end fitting TRBJ2-5 better, the J assignment may be wrong. TRBV21-1 is a pseudogene locus. This CDR3 region has 15 residues. This CDR3 is CASSKYRRAGETQYF. The DNA of the CDR3 is TGTGCCAGCAGCAAATACAGGAGAGCAGGGGAGACCCAGTACTTC.

The J gene is TRBJ2-7, the V gene TRBV7-8, with D unclear. This CDR3 comprises 13 residues. In germline, CDR1 is SGHVS, CDR2 FQNEAQ. The V end was cut by 1 base, the J end by 5 bases, with 9 bases between. CDR3 nucleotide sequence: TGTGCCAGCAGCTTAGTGCCAGAAAACGAGCAGTACTTC. This sequence encodes CASSLVPENEQYF.

CDR3 sequence: CASSPRDNYYEQYF. The CDR3 bases are TGTGCCAGCAGCCCACGGGACAATTACTACGAGCAGTACTTC. The rearrangement uses TRBV7-9 and TRBJ2-7; D possibly corresponds to TRBD1 (6 bases). V was trimmed by 5 bases and J by 3 bases, leaving 14 bases between them. CDR3 size: 14 residues. CDR1 and CDR2 from the germline V gene are SEHNR and FQNEAQ (reference sequence).

This clonotype was seen many times. The rearrangement joins TRBV3-1 to TRBJ1-2, with unresolved D. The CDR3 has 11 amino acids. Germline V gives CDR1 LGHDT, CDR2 YNNKEL (reference sequence). Trimming stripped 5 bases from V and 6 bases from J, with 7 bases between. The CDR3 reads CASSFGDGYTF. The DNA for the CDR3 is TGTGCCAGCAGCTTCGGTGATGGCTACACCTTC.

The chain is built from TRBV7-2 and TRBJ2-7; D perhaps matches TRBD1 (6 bases). Trimming removed 4 bases from V and 4 bases from J, with 14 bases in between. This CDR3 has 14 residues. Per germline, CDR1 SGHTA and CDR2 FQGNSA. CDR3 loop: CASSYEQGIYEQYF. The CDR3 DNA reads TGTGCCAGCAGCTACGAACAGGGAATATACGAGCAGTACTTC.

The chain joins TRBV6-2 or TRBV6-3 to TRBJ2-6; D gene uncertain. CDR1 MNHEY and CDR2 SVGEGT come from the germline V gene. The CDR3 spans 14 residues. The V gene lost 6 bases and the J gene lost 2 bases, with 8 bases spanning the gap. The CDR3 sequence is CASSPLTGANVLTF. The CDR3 DNA is TGTGCCAGCAGCCCCCTCACTGGGGCCAACGTCCTGACTTTC.

This clonotype occurred a few times. The rearrangement uses TRBV4-3 and TRBJ2-1, with a tentative D call TRBD2 (5 bases). There are 17 residues in the CDR3. Germline values: CDR1 LGHNA, CDR2 YSLEER. The V gene lost 0 bases and the J gene lost 0 bases, with 12 bases spanning the gap. CDR3 nucleotide sequence: TGCGCCAGCAGCCAAGACCCAGCGGTGAGCTCCTACAATGAGCAGTTCTTC. Encoded protein: CASSQDPAVSSYNEQFF.

This chain connects TRBV28 to TRBJ2-3; D is unclear. Germline CDR1 MDHEN, CDR2 SYDVKM. The V end lost 2 bases, the J end lost 1 base, and 7 bases lay between the germline ends. The CDR3 has 14 residues. This chain's CDR3 is CASSLLYRTDTQYF. The CDR3 DNA reads as TGTGCCAGCAGTTTACTTTACCGCACAGATACGCAGTATTTT.

The chain employs TRBV29-1 and TRBJ1-2; D is unclear. V was pared by 2 bases and J by 3 bases, with 19 bases between. Germline CDR1 and CDR2: SQVTM and ANQGSEA. The CDR3 has 16 residues. CDR3: CSVEKGFPLTDYGYTF. CDR3 nucleotide sequence: TGCAGCGTTGAAAAGGGATTTCCCCTAACGGACTATGGCTACACCTTC. Using reference TRBV29-1 and TRBJ1-2 for the parts outside the CDR3, the full variable domain is SAVISQKPSRDICQRGTSLTIQCQVDSQVTMMFWYRQQPGQSLTLIATANQGSEATYESGFVIDKFPISRPNLTFSTLTVSNMSPEDSSIYLCSVEKGFPLTDYGYTFGSGTRLTVV.

This chain joins TRBV6-2 or TRBV6-3 and TRBJ2-7; maybe TRBD1 (6 bases). Trimming removed 0 bases at V and 2 bases at J, with 14 bases between. The CDR3 contains 16 residues. CDR1 is MNHEY and CDR2 is SVGEGT in the germline V gene. The CDR3 DNA is TGTGCCAGCAGTTACTCGTCTGGACAGTCCACCTACGAGCAGTACTTC. Amino acid sequence: CASSYSSGQSTYEQYF.